In this sample, the clone carrying this T cell receptor (beta chain) turned up a few times. The antigen is not known. Via MiXCR, TCRdb re-called the RACE reads, giving one row per CDR3 protein. Of about 300,000 distinct CDR3 sequences listed, 4.5% to 7% are singletons. These data come from a study of human T cells and chemical hapten exposure. Noted time point: pre-sensitization, week 0. Stated treatment: therapeutic diphenylcyclopropenone sensitization with weekly scalp DPC. Study-level points and caveats: Correlating positively with patch test score were the PT1 expanded TCR counts. Unchanged with DPC sensitization were TCRs above 1 in 1000 frequency.

Germline CDR1 MNHEY, CDR2 SMNVEV (reference sequence). The CDR3 has 15 amino acids. Trimming took 7 bases from V and 9 from J, leaving 19 bases between them. The sequences come from whole blood, collected in connection with sensitization to the hapten diphenylcyclopropenone (DPC). The chain combines TRBV27 with TRBJ1-6; D gene uncertain. The receptor was isolated from a woman in her late teens or twenties with alopecia areata. Some clones in this sample may be carry-over from other donors' samples. CDR3 coding DNA: TGTGCCAGCACCGCCGGATCCCTCTCAGGTTCACCCCTCCACTTT. Its protein product is CASTAGSLSGSPLHF.